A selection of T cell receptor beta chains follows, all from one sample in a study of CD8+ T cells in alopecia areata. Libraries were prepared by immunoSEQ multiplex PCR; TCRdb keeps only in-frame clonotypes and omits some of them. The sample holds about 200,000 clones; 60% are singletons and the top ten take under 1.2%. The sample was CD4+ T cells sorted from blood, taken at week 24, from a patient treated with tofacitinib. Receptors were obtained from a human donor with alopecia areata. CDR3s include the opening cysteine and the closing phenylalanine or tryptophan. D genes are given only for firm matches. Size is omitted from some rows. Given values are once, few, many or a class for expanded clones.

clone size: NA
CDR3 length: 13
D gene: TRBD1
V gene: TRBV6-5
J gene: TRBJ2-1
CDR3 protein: CASKKTGVDEQFF
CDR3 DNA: TGTGCCAGCAAGAAAACAGGGGTTGATGAGCAGTTCTTC

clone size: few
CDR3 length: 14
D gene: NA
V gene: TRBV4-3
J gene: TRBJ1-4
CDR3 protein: CASSQGSANEKLFF
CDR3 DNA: TGCGCCAGCAGCCAAGGGTCTGCTAATGAAAAACTGTTTTTT

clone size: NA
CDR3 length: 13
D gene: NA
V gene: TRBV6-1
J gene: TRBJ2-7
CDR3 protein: CASSTENSYEQYF
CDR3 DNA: TGTGCCAGCAGCACGGAGAACTCCTACGAGCAGTACTTC

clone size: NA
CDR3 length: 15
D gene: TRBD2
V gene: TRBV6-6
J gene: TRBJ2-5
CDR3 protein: CASSRLAGGKETQYF
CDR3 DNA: TGTGCCAGCAGTCGACTAGCGGGGGGAAAAGAGACCCAGTACTTC

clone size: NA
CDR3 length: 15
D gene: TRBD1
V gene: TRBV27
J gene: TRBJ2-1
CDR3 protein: CASHSFGTGHNEQFF
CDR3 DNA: TGTGCCAGCCACTCCTTCGGGACAGGGCACAATGAGCAGTTCTTC

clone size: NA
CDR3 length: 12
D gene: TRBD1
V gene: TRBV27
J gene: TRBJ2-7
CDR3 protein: CASKTGSYEQYF
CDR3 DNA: TGTGCCAGCAAGACAGGGTCCTACGAGCAGTACTTC

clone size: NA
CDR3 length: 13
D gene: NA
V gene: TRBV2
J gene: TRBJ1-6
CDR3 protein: CASSTQDYSPLHF
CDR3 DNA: TGTGCCAGCAGCACGCAAGATTATTCACCCCTCCACTTT

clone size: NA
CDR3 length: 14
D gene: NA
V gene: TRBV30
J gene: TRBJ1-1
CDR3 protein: CAWLRRDLNTEAFF
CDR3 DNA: TGTGCCTGGTTAAGACGGGACTTGAACACTGAAGCTTTCTTT

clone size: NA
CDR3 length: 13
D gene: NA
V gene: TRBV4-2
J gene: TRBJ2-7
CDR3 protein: CASSQDPQGEQYF
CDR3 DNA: TGTGCCAGCAGCCAAGATCCTCAGGGAGAGCAGTACTTC

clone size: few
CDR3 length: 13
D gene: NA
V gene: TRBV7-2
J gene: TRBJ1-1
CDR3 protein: CASSPGGNTEAFF
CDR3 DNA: TGTGCCAGCAGCCCGGGGGGGAACACTGAAGCTTTCTTT

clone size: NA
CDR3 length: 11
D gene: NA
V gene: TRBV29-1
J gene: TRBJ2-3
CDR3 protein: CSVTAPDTQYF
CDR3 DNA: TGCAGCGTGACAGCCCCAGATACGCAGTATTTT

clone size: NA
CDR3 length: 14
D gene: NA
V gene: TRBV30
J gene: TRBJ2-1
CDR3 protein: CAWNGENSYNEQFF
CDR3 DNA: TGTGCCTGGAACGGAGAGAACTCCTACAATGAGCAGTTCTTC

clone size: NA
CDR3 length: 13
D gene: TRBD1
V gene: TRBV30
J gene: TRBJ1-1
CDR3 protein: CAWRETGDTEAFF
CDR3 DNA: TGTGCCTGGAGGGAAACAGGGGACACTGAAGCTTTCTTT

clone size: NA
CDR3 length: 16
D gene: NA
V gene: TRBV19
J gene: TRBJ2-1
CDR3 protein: CASSNLGLPSNNEQFF
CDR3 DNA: TGTGCCAGTAGTAATCTGGGACTTCCGTCTAACAATGAGCAGTTCTTC

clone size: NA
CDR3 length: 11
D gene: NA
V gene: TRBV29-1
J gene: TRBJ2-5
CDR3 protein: CSVATLETQYF
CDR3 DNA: TGCAGCGTTGCAACATTGGAGACCCAGTACTTC

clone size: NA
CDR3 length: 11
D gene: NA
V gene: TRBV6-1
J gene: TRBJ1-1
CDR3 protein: CASSARVLAFF
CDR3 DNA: TGTGCCAGCAGTGCCAGGGTGCTAGCTTTCTTT

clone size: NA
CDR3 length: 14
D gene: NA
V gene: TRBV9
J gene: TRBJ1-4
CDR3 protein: CASSVEGANEKLFF
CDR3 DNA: TGTGCCAGCAGCGTGGAAGGGGCTAATGAAAAACTGTTTTTT

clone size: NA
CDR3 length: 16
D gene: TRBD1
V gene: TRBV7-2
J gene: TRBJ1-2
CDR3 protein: CASTRTFRQGADGYTF
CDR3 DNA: TGTGCCAGCACCCGAACTTTCAGACAGGGGGCGGATGGCTACACCTTC

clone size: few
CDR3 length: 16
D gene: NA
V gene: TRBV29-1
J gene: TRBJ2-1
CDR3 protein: CSVEDGGGSSYNEQFF
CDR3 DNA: TGCAGCGTTGAAGATGGGGGCGGGAGCTCCTACAATGAGCAGTTCTTC

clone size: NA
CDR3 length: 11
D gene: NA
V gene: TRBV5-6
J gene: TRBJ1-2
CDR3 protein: CASSLGIGYTF
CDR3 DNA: TGTGCCAGCAGCTTGGGAATTGGTTACACCTTC

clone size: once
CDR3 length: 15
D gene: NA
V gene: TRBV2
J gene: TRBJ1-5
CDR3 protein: CASRTGPSGNQPQHF
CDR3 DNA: TGTGCCAGCAGGACCGGCCCATCGGGCAATCAGCCCCAGCATTTT

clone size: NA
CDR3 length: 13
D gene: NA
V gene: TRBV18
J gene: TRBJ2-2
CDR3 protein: CASSRPLAEELFF
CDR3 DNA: TGTGCCAGCTCACGACCTCTAGCAGAGGAGCTGTTTTTT

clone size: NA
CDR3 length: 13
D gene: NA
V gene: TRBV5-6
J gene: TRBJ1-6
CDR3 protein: CASSLPTGSPLHF
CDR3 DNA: TGTGCCAGCAGCCTCCCGACCGGTTCACCCCTCCACTTT

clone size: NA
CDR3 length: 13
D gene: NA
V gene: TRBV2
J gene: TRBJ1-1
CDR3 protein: CASRKGWGTEAFF
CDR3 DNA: TGTGCCAGCCGTAAGGGGTGGGGCACTGAAGCTTTCTTT

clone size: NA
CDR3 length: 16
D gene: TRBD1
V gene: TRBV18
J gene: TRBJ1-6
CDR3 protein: CASSPGTGQGVSPLHF
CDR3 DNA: TGTGCCAGCTCCCCGGGGACGGGACAGGGAGTTTCACCCCTCCACTTT

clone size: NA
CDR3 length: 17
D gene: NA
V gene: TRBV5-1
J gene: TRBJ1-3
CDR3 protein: CASSLAAQADSGNTIYF
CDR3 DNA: TGCGCCAGCAGCTTGGCCGCACAGGCGGACTCTGGAAACACCATATATTTT

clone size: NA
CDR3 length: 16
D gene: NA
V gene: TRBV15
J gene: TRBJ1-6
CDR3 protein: CATSRDLQSYNSPLHF
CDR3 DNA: TGTGCCACCAGCAGAGATCTACAGTCCTATAATTCACCCCTCCACTTT